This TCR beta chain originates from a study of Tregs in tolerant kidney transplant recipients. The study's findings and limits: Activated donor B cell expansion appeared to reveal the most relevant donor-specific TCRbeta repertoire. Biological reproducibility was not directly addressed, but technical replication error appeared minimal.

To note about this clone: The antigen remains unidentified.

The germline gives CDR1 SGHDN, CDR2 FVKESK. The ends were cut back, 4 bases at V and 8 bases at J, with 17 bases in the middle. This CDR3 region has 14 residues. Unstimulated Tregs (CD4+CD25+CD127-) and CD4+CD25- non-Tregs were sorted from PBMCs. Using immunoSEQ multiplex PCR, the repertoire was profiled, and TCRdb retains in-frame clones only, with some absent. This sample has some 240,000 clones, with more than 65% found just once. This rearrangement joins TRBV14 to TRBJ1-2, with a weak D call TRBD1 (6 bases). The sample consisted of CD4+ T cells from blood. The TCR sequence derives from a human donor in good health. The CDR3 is CASSRGWGPEGYTF. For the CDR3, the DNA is TGTGCCAGCAGCCGAGGCTGGGGGCCCGAGGGCTACACCTTC.